These 29 T cell receptor beta chains came from one sample sequenced in a study of T cell repertoires in cytomegalovirus infection. One entry per CDR3 protein, called by TCRdb with MiXCR from the reads. The table has about 440,000 distinct CDR3 sequences, under 40% seen once; the top ten hold about 13%. Input material: PBMCs. These TCRs come from a human donor in good health (CMV status not recorded). Some clones in this sample may be carry-over from other donors' samples.

This clonotype has a count of ten or more. The chain couples TRBV4-1 to TRBJ1-4; no clear D gene. The CDR3 loop spans 15 amino acids. The V end lost 4 bases, the J end lost 0 bases, and 9 bases lay between the germline ends. CDR1 and CDR2 (germline): MGHRA, YSYEKL. The DNA of the CDR3 is TGCGCCAGCAGCCGCGGACCTGCAACTAATGAAAAACTGTTTTTT. It encodes CASSRGPATNEKLFF.

This clonotype came up a few times. The chain uses TRBV11-2 and TRBJ2-5; 9 bases fit TRBD2. This CDR3 contains 16 residues. V was clipped by 1 base and J by 1 base; unmatched bases: 4. Germline lookup yields CDR1 SGHAT and CDR2 FQNNGV. The CDR3 is CASSLVLAGIQETQYF. In nucleotides, the CDR3 is TGTGCCAGCAGCTTAGTTCTAGCGGGGATCCAAGAGACCCAGTACTTC.

The table lists this clonotype with a few counts. The V and J genes are TRBV19 and TRBJ1-1, with 7 bases lining up with TRBD1. V gave up 2 bases and J gave up 4 bases; unmatched junction bases: 13. CDR1 and CDR2 (germline): LNHDA, SQIVND (reference sequence). The CDR3 is 17 residues long. The CDR3 here is CASSIPAATGRTTEAFF. CDR3 in DNA: TGTGCCAGTAGTATACCCGCCGCGACAGGGCGTACCACTGAAGCTTTCTTT.

This clonotype was recorded a few times. This chain uses TRBV10-3 with TRBJ1-1; 10 positions agree with TRBD1. This CDR3 spans 14 amino acids. Trimming removed 11 bases from V and 6 bases from J; junction bases left unmatched: 12. Per germline, CDR1 ENHRY and CDR2 SYGVKD. The CDR3 loop is CAAAQTGGIAEAFF. CDR3 nucleotides: TGTGCCGCTGCCCAGACAGGGGGCATCGCTGAAGCTTTCTTT.

The rearrangement uses TRBV6-2 or TRBV6-3 and TRBJ1-6, with 8 bases matching TRBD1. The V and J ends lost 2 bases and 9 bases, in that order; junction bases with no gene match: 6. CDR3 size: 15 residues. Germline CDR1 MNHEY, CDR2 SVGEGT. CDR3 DNA sequence: TGTGCCAGCAGTTACGAGCCAGGGGGCAGTTCACCCCTCCACTTT. Its protein is CASSYEPGGSSPLHF.

The chain employs TRBV4-1 and TRBJ1-5; D call uncertain. The CDR3 is 14 amino acids. Trimming left V 1 base short and J 3 bases short, with 7 bases between. Germline values: CDR1 MGHRA, CDR2 YSYEKL. In DNA form, the CDR3 reads TGCGCCAGCAGCCAAGGTCGAGCCAATCAGCCCCAGCATTTT. It encodes CASSQGRANQPQHF.

CDR3 loop: CATSRDDGEKLFF. In DNA, the CDR3 is TGTGCCACCAGCAGGGATGACGGTGAAAAACTGTTTTTT. The rearrangement joins TRBV15 to TRBJ1-4; D is uncertain. CDR3 length: 13 amino acids. The germline V and J ends were trimmed by 3 bases and 7 bases, with 9 bases remaining between them. The germline gives CDR1 LNHNV, CDR2 YYDKDF (reference sequence).

The chain is built from TRBV5-6 and TRBJ1-4; 8 positions agree with TRBD1. Germline V lookup: CDR1 SGHDT, CDR2 YYEEEE. This CDR3 has 16 amino acids. The J segment lost 0 bases and the V segment lost 7 bases, leaving 8 bases of the junction unmatched. CDR3 sequence reads: CASRPRQGSTNEKLFF. The CDR3 DNA follows: TGTGCCAGCCGCCCCAGACAGGGGTCAACTAATGAAAAACTGTTTTTT.

This clonotype has just a few counts. The chain recombines TRBV19 with TRBJ1-2; TRBD1 is a possible D gene (5 bases). Germline V lookup: CDR1 LNHDA, CDR2 SQIVND (reference sequence). The V end lost 6 bases, the J end lost 4 bases, and 18 bases lay between the germline ends. The CDR3 totals 15 residues. CDR3 bases: TGTGCCAGTAGGGTGCTCGGACATTCGTCCTATGGCTACACCTTC. This translates into CASRVLGHSSYGYTF.

This chain uses TRBV28 with TRBJ2-3; TRBD1 or TRBD2 may be the D gene (6 bases each). V was clipped by 11 bases and J by 7 bases, with 13 bases between them. The CDR3 is 11 amino acids. CDR1 MDHEN and CDR2 SYDVKM come from the germline V gene. Written as DNA, the CDR3 is TGTGCCGGAGGGGGTGTAAATACGCAGTATTTT. Translation gives CAGGGVNTQYF. Full variable domain (remainder filled in from reference TRBV28 and TRBJ2-3): DVKVTQSSRYLVKRTGEKVFLECVQDMDHENMFWYRQDPGLGLRLIYFSYDVKMKEKGDIPEGYSVSREKKERFSLILESASTNQTSMYLCAGGGVNTQYFGPGTRLTVL.

The chain is built from TRBV2 and TRBJ1-1; TRBD1 agrees at 10 bases. The CDR3 has 13 amino acids. The germline V gene encodes CDR1 SNHLY and CDR2 FYNNEI. With V trimmed by 6 bases and J by 6 bases, 4 bases remained unmatched. The CDR3 loop reads CASRRQGAPEAFF. The CDR3 region has the DNA TGTGCCAGCAGGCGACAGGGGGCTCCTGAAGCTTTCTTT.

The sample holds many counts of this clonotype. This chain connects TRBV11-1 to TRBJ2-2; perhaps TRBD1 as D (6 bases). V lost 1 base and J lost 2, with 11 bases in between. CDR3 length: 16 amino acids. In germline, CDR1 is SGHAT, CDR2 FQDESV (reference sequence). The CDR3 region has the DNA TGTGCCAGCAGCTTAGAACAGGGCCGAAACACCGGGGAGCTGTTTTTT. Protein product: CASSLEQGRNTGELFF.

The table lists this clonotype with a few counts. The V gene is TRBV19, the J gene TRBJ2-7, with 9 positions matching TRBD1. The CDR3 sequence is 15 residues long. CDR1 and CDR2 (germline): LNHDA, SQIVND (reference sequence). Trimming took 6 bases from V and 5 from J; bases not matched to a gene: 11. The CDR3 coding sequence is TGTGCCAGTAGGGCCCCGGGACAGGGATTCCACGAGCAGTACTTC. The encoded protein is CASRAPGQGFHEQYF.

In regard to this clonotype: The CDR3 ends on some other residue instead of the conserved phenylalanine or tryptophan, so this is likely a read error. This sequence joins TRBV7-2 and TRBJ1-5; 7 bases fit TRBD1. CDR1 SGHTA and CDR2 FQGNSA come from the germline V gene. Germline trimming cut 1 base from V and 5 bases from J; bases unmatched to any gene: 2. CDR3 length: 14 residues. CDR3 bases: TGTGCCAGCAGCTTAGGACAGGGTTATCAGCCCCAGCATTTG. Translated, it gives CASSLGQGYQPQHL.

In nucleotides, the CDR3 is TGCGCCAGCAGCCAAGTTGTCCAAACCTACGAGCAGTACTTC. Its protein is CASSQVVQTYEQYF. This chain joins TRBV4-1 and TRBJ2-7, with D uncertain. Germline loops: CDR1 MGHRA, CDR2 YSYEKL. Trimming cost V 1 base and J 2 bases, with 9 bases left between them. The CDR3 covers 14 residues.

In this sample, this clonotype turned up a few times. The V call is TRBV10-2, the J call TRBJ1-1; D might be TRBD1 (5 bases). Germline-derived CDR1 and CDR2 are WSHSY and SAAADI. V lost 2 bases and J 6 bases, leaving 19 bases between the germline ends. This CDR3 region has 16 residues. The CDR3 region is CASSERQGVGQAEAFF. CDR3 bases: TGCGCCAGCAGTGAGAGGCAGGGTGTTGGCCAGGCTGAAGCTTTCTTT.

The chain recombines TRBV6-2 or TRBV6-3 with TRBJ2-7, with 7 bases lining up with TRBD1. Looked up from germline, CDR1 is MNHEY and CDR2 is SVGEGT. Trimming cost V 6 bases and J 7 bases; bases outside gene matches: 9. This CDR3 is 13 amino acids long. In DNA, the CDR3 is TGTGCCAGCAGCCACGGGACAGTTGTAGAGCAGTACTTC. Its translation: CASSHGTVVEQYF.

This clonotype was counted at least ten times. V and J are TRBV7-2 and TRBJ1-4; D may be TRBD1 (5 bases). The CDR3 runs to 14 residues. Germline CDR1 and CDR2: SGHTA and FQGNSA. With 0 bases removed from V and 7 bases from J, the gap between germline ends came to 9 bases. Here the CDR3 reads CASSLAPGSEKLFF. The CDR3 nucleotides are TGTGCCAGCAGCTTAGCCCCAGGGTCTGAAAAACTGTTTTTT.

This sequence joins TRBV7-8 and TRBJ1-5; tentative D call: TRBD1 (5 bases). The V gene lost 8 bases and the J gene lost 8 bases, with 25 bases spanning the gap. This CDR3 has 16 amino acids. The V gene's germline CDR1 is SGHVS and CDR2 FQNEAQ. DNA of the CDR3: TGTGCCAGCCCACACGGAGGGCAGGGAGTGATGGAGCCCCAGCATTTT. Translated: CASPHGGQGVMEPQHF. Using reference TRBV7-8 and TRBJ1-5 for the parts outside the CDR3, the full variable domain is GAGVSQSPRYKVAKRGQDVALRCDPISGHVSLFWYQQALGQGPEFLTYFQNEAQLDKSGLPSDRFFAERPEGSVSTLKIQRTQQEDSAVYLCASPHGGQGVMEPQHFGDGTRLSIL.

About this clonotype itself: A much larger clone lies a single base off, so this may be a read error. No conserved phenylalanine or tryptophan is present at the end of the CDR3, so a read error is the likely explanation. This chain uses TRBV7-2 with TRBJ2-5, with a weak D call TRBD2 (5 bases). The CDR3 runs to 15 residues. CDR1 SGHTA and CDR2 FQGNSA come from the germline V gene. V was shortened by 7 bases and J by 1 base, with 16 bases between the two germline ends. CDR3 amino acids: CASNPEGAIQETQYL. Here the CDR3 DNA reads TGTGCCAGCAACCCAGAGGGAGCGATCCAAGAGACCCAGTACTTA.

This clonotype appeared many times. This rearrangement joins TRBV7-6 to TRBJ2-2; no definite D call. Germline loops: CDR1 SGHVS, CDR2 FNYEAQ. The CDR3 extends over 12 amino acids. The V end lost 6 bases, the J end lost 6 bases, and 8 bases lay between the germline ends. The CDR3 DNA reads as TGTGCCAGCAGAAGGGCAGCCGGGGAGCTGTTTTTT. Translated: CASRRAAGELFF.

The rearrangement joins TRBV29-1 to TRBJ2-1; 7 positions agree with TRBD2. CDR1 and CDR2 from the germline V gene are SQVTM and ANQGSEA. Trimming took 4 bases from V and 14 from J; bases not matched to a gene: 14. The CDR3 is 13 residues long. CDR3 sequence reads: CSVVFASGLMEFF. Here the CDR3 DNA reads TGCAGCGTTGTTTTCGCTAGCGGCCTGATGGAGTTCTTC.

This clonotype was seen more than once but under ten times. This chain links TRBV7-2 with TRBJ2-2; TRBD2 matches 11 bases. CDR3 length equals 18 residues. In germline, CDR1 is SGHTA, CDR2 FQGNSA. J was trimmed by 1 base and V by 1 base; bases with no gene match: 5. The DNA of the CDR3 is TGTGCCAGCAGCTTAGAACTGGGACTAGCGGTGAACACCGGGGAGCTGTTTTTT. Protein sequence: CASSLELGLAVNTGELFF.

This clonotype was detected a few times. The rearrangement uses TRBV12-3 or TRBV12-4 and TRBJ1-6, with a tentative D call TRBD1 (6 bases). V lost 5 bases and J 9 bases, leaving 11 bases between the germline ends. The length of the CDR3 is 13 residues. The chain's CDR3 is CASSEDSFSPLHF. In nucleotides, the CDR3 is TGTGCCAGCAGTGAGGACAGTTTTTCACCCCTCCACTTT.

This clonotype occurred a few times. The chain recombines TRBV7-6 with TRBJ1-1; 7 bases are shared with TRBD1. The trim removed 5 bases at V and 7 bases at J, leaving 10 bases unmatched. The CDR3 extends over 14 amino acids. Germline CDR1 SGHVS, CDR2 FNYEAQ. The CDR3 sequence is CASSPAPGQVEAFF. CDR3 sequence (DNA): TGTGCCAGCAGCCCAGCCCCCGGACAGGTTGAAGCTTTCTTT.

A few counts support this clonotype. CDR3 DNA: TGTGCCAGCTCCCGAGCGGGTTCTGGAAACACCATATATTTT. It yields the protein CASSRAGSGNTIYF. V and J are TRBV12-3 or TRBV12-4 and TRBJ1-3; D ambiguous. Trimming took 8 bases from V and 1 from J, leaving 12 bases between them. CDR3 length: 14 residues.

This clonotype was detected only a few times. V and J are TRBV19 and TRBJ1-6, with D unclear. Germline CDR1 is LNHDA and CDR2 is SQIVND (reference sequence). The CDR3 contains 15 residues. Trimming removed 2 bases at V and 11 bases at J, with 16 bases between. The CDR3 coding sequence is TGTGCCAGTAGTATAAGTGCGGGTGTCCCGGCACCCCTCCACTTT. Protein: CASSISAGVPAPLHF.

This clonotype was seen more than once but under ten times. The gene calls are TRBV7-6 and TRBJ2-5; 10 bases fit TRBD2. Trimming at V came to 5 bases and at J to 0 bases, leaving 6 bases not matched to a gene. CDR3 length: 16 residues. The germline CDR1 and CDR2 sequences are SGHVS and FNYEAQ. The CDR3 nucleotides read TGTGCCAGCAGCCTAGGACTAGCGGAGGACCAAGAGACCCAGTACTTC. Translating gives CASSLGLAEDQETQYF. Filled out from reference TRBV7-6 and TRBJ2-5, the complete variable domain reads GAGVSQSPRYKVTKRGQDVALRCDPISGHVSLYWYRQALGQGPEFLTYFNYEAQQDKSGLPNDRFSAERPEGSISTLTIQRTEQRDSAMYRCASSLGLAEDQETQYFGPGTRLLVL.

This clonotype was detected a few times. The rearrangement uses TRBV12-3 or TRBV12-4 and TRBJ1-2, with D maybe TRBD1 (5 bases). The ends were cut back, 3 bases at V and 1 base at J, with 9 bases in the middle. The CDR3 runs 14 residues. CDR3: CASSFFGGNYGYTF. The CDR3, as DNA: TGTGCCAGCAGTTTCTTCGGGGGTAACTATGGCTACACCTTC.